This is a list of T cell receptor beta chains from one sample in a study of blood T cell repertoires in COVID-19. TCRdb's copy holds only in-frame clones and misses some; the assay was immunoSEQ multiplex PCR. Among approximately 400,000 clones listed, 88% were seen once. The sample was peripheral blood. These receptors were collected from a woman in her forties or fifties with COVID-19, enrolled during active disease. Both conserved end residues are part of each CDR3. D genes are given only for firm matches.

j_call d_call v_call cdr3_nt cdr3_aa
TRBJ2-7 TRBD1 TRBV10-3 TGTGCCATCAGTGCGGGACAGAACCTCTACGAGCAGTACTTC CAISAGQNLYEQYF
TRBJ2-5 TRBD1 TRBV19 TGTGCCAGTAGTCGACAGGGAGAAGAGACCCAGTACTTC CASSRQGEETQYF
TRBJ2-4 . TRBV9 TGTGCCAGCAGCGTAGCAGGTCAGAGAGACATTCAGTACTTC CASSVAGQRDIQYF
TRBJ2-1 TRBD2 TRBV6-6 TGTGCCAGCAGTTACATCGCGGGGGGGGCCTACAATGAGCAGTTCTTC CASSYIAGGAYNEQFF
TRBJ2-2 . TRBV12-3/TRBV12-4 TGTGCCAGCAGTTTAAATGAGGGAGGGGAGCTGTTTTTT CASSLNEGGELFF
TRBJ2-2 TRBD1 TRBV7-3 TGTGCCAGCAGCCCCCGGCCGGGACAGGGGACCGGGGAGCTGTTTTTT CASSPRPGQGTGELFF
TRBJ1-3 TRBD1 TRBV6-6 TGTGCCAGCAGTTACGGGACAGGGGACTCTGGAAACACCATATATTTT CASSYGTGDSGNTIYF
TRBJ1-1 . TRBV3-1/TRBV3-2 TGTGCCAGCAGCCGGCCATCCAGAACGAACACTGAAGCTTTCTTT CASSRPSRTNTEAFF
TRBJ1-1 . TRBV12-3/TRBV12-4 TGTGCCAGCAGTTTTGCGGCTGAAGCTTTCTTT CASSFAAEAFF
TRBJ2-1 . TRBV7-7 TGTGCCAGCAGCTTAGCCCCAGCCGCGGGCAATGAGCAGTTCTTC CASSLAPAAGNEQFF
TRBJ2-7 TRBD1 TRBV5-4 TGTGCCAGCAGCTCCGGACAGGAGTTCTACGAGCAGTACTTC CASSSGQEFYEQYF
TRBJ2-3 . TRBV27 TGTGCCAGCAGTTACCAGGTCACAGATACGCAGTATTTT CASSYQVTDTQYF
TRBJ1-3 . TRBV5-1 TGCGCCAGCAGTTCTGATAGAAGCGGAAACACCATATATTTT CASSSDRSGNTIYF
TRBJ2-7 . TRBV30 TGTGCCTGGAGTGTAATCTCAACTGACGAGCAGTACTTC CAWSVISTDEQYF
TRBJ1-3 . TRBV7-2 TGTGCCAGCAGCTTAGTCGACTCGTCCTCTGGAAACACCATATATTTT CASSLVDSSSGNTIYF
TRBJ1-1 . TRBV9 TGTGCCAGCAGCGTAATTTCATCGAACACTGAAGCTTTCTTT CASSVISSNTEAFF